The 10 T cell receptor beta chains below come from one sample, sequenced in a study of blood T cell repertoires in COVID-19. Using immunoSEQ multiplex PCR, the repertoire was profiled, and TCRdb retains in-frame clones only, with some absent. The table records under 300,000 clones, more than 80% of them present only once. Sequencing was done on a sample of peripheral blood. These receptor sequences come from a man aged 25-40 years who had recovered from COVID-19.

This chain links TRBV6-5 with TRBJ1-6, with 8 bases matching TRBD1. The germline gives CDR1 MNHEY, CDR2 SVGAGI. The J segment lost 5 bases and the V segment lost 7 bases, leaving 7 bases of the junction unmatched. The CDR3 is made up of 15 amino acids. The DNA for the CDR3 is TGTGCCAGCACCCAAGACAGGGGACATAATTCACCCCTCCACTTT. Residues: CASTQDRGHNSPLHF.

The chain has TRBV5-6 and TRBJ1-1, with D maybe TRBD1 (6 bases). Germline V lookup: CDR1 SGHDT, CDR2 YYEEEE. The V and J ends lost 6 bases and 2 bases respectively, with 11 bases between them. This CDR3 has 13 residues. This CDR3 reads CASTLGGNTEAFF. Written as DNA, the CDR3 is TGTGCCAGCACCTTAGGGGGTAACACTGAAGCTTTCTTT.

Only a few counts were recorded for this clone. In DNA form, the CDR3 reads TGTGCCAGCAGCGGTGGTTGGCGCGCGGGAGGTCGGACTCATGAGCAGTTCTTC. Protein product: CASSGGWRAGGRTHEQFF. The chain uses TRBV7-2 and TRBJ2-1; 8 positions match TRBD2. The J segment lost 8 bases and the V segment lost 5 bases, leaving 20 bases of the junction unmatched. The CDR3 covers 18 residues. From germline, CDR1 is SGHTA and CDR2 FQGNSA.

The gene calls are TRBV28 and TRBJ1-1, with 7 bases fitting TRBD1. The V gene end was trimmed by 3 bases and the J gene end by 5 bases; junction bases not matched to a gene: 6. Germline V gene lookup returns CDR1 MDHEN and CDR2 SYDVKM. The CDR3 runs 14 residues. CDR3 coding DNA: TGTGCCAGCAGTTTCGGGACAGTAAGGACTGAAGCTTTCTTT. Amino acids: CASSFGTVRTEAFF.

CDR3: CASSLHGSLALYNEQFF. CDR3 in DNA: TGTGCCAGCAGTCTCCATGGAAGCCTAGCACTCTACAATGAGCAGTTCTTC. The rearrangement uses TRBV27 and TRBJ2-1, with a weak D call TRBD2 (5 bases). This CDR3 comprises 17 residues. The V and J ends lost 5 bases and 3 bases respectively, with 20 bases between them. The germline CDR1 and CDR2 sequences are MNHEY and SMNVEV (reference sequence).

This chain links TRBV7-2 with TRBJ1-1, with 10 bases that match TRBD1. The junction had 8 bases not matched to a gene; V was cut back by 5 bases and J by 11 bases. This CDR3 is 13 amino acids long. Germline V gene lookup returns CDR1 SGHTA and CDR2 FQGNSA. As DNA, the CDR3 is TGTGCCAGCAGCCAGCGGACAGGGGGAATTGCTTTCTTT. Protein: CASSQRTGGIAFF.

This chain connects TRBV23-1 to TRBJ1-1; 7 bases agree with TRBD1. TRBV23-1 is flagged as an ORF with uncertain function. The CDR3 totals 14 residues. V dropped 3 bases and J dropped 5; count of bases not matched to a gene: 6. CDR3 nucleotide sequence: TGCGCCAGCAGTCACATAGGGGGCCGGACTGAAGCTTTCTTT. Encoded protein: CASSHIGGRTEAFF.

The rearrangement uses TRBV29-1 and TRBJ2-3; D is undetermined. The CDR3 is 13 residues long. Germline V CDR1 and CDR2: SQVTM, ANQGSEA. V was pared by 3 bases and J by 0 bases, with 7 bases between. The CDR3 loop is CSVEIQSTDTQYF. The CDR3 nucleotides are TGCAGCGTTGAGATTCAGAGCACAGATACGCAGTATTTT.

The V gene is TRBV7-9, the J gene TRBJ1-6; D not resolved. V lost 3 bases to trimming and J lost 9 bases, with 3 bases between them. The CDR3 extends over 11 amino acids. Germline V gene data show CDR1 as SEHNR and CDR2 as FQNEAQ (reference sequence). The CDR3 nucleotides are TGTGCCAGCAGCTTCTCTTCACCCCTCCACTTT. Translating it yields CASSFSSPLHF.

This sequence joins TRBV6-5 and TRBJ1-1; D perhaps matches TRBD1 (5 bases). The CDR3 extends over 14 amino acids. V dropped 7 bases and J dropped 8 bases, with 20 bases sitting between them. The V gene's germline CDR1 is MNHEY and CDR2 SVGAGI. The CDR3 nucleotides are TGTGCCAGCACCCTCGCTCGGGGGTCGGTGGAAGCTTTCTTT. The encoded protein is CASTLARGSVEAFF.